The source of this T cell receptor beta chain is a study of shared clonotypes between healthy human individuals. This clone was picked up a small number of times. In the original processing: With immunoSEQ giving junction-only sequences and no quality scores, filtering differed. The protocol was immunoSEQ multiplex PCR, while the TCRdb copy is restricted to in-frame clones and leaves out a portion. V, J and clone size reflect that table, while D and trimming were determined from the DNA. The sample holds 2 million to 2.5 million clones; more than 85% are singletons and the top ten take 0.36%. The CDR3 is made up of 13 amino acids. Trimming cost V 1 base and J 7 bases, with 8 bases left between them. Germline lookup yields CDR1 LGHNA and CDR2 YSLEER.

Sequenced material: naive CD4+ T cells from PBMCs. Subset reported: CD45RA+ positively selected. The source is a man aged 18 to 30 in good health. Some clones in this sample may be carry-over from other donors' samples. The chain links TRBV4-3 to TRBJ1-5, with D possibly being TRBD1 (5 bases). The CDR3 protein is CASSQVQGQPQHF. DNA of the CDR3: TGCGCCAGCAGCCAAGTTCAGGGCCAGCCCCAGCATTTT.